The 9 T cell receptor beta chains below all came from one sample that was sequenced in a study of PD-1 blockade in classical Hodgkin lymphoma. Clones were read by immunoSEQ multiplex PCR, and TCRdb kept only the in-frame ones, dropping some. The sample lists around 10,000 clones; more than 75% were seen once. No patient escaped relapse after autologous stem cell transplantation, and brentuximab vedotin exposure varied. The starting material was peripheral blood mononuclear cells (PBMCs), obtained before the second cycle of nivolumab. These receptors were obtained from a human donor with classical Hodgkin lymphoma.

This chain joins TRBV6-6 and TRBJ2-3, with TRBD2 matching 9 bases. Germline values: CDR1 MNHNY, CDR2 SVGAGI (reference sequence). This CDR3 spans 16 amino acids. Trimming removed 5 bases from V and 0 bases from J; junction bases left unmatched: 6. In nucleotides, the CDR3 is TGTGCCAGCAGTACATGGCGGGAGGGTAGCACAGATACGCAGTATTTT. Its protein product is CASSTWREGSTDTQYF.

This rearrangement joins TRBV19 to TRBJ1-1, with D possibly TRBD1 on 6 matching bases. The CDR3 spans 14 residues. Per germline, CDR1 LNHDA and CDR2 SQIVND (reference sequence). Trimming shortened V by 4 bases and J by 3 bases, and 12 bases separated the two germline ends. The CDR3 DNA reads TGTGCCAGTAGTAAACAGGGAATCTACACTGAAGCTTTCTTT. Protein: CASSKQGIYTEAFF.

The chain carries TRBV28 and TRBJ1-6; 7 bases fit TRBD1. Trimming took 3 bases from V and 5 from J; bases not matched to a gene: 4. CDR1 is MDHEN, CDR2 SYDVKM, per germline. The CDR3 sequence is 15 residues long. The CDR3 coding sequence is TGTGCCAGCAGTTTGTCACAGGGGAATAATTCACCCCTCCACTTT. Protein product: CASSLSQGNNSPLHF.

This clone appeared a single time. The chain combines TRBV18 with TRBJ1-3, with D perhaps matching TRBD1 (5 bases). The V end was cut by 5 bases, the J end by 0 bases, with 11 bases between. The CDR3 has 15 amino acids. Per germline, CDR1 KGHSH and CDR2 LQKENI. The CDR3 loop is CASSSGRSSGNTIYF. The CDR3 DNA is TGTGCCAGCTCATCGGGACGGAGCTCTGGAAACACCATATATTTT.

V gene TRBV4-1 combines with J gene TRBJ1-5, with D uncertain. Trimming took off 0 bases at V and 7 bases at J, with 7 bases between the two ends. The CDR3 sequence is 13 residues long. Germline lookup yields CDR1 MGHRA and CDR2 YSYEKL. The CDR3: CASSQDPQQPQHF. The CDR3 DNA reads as TGCGCCAGCAGCCAAGATCCCCAACAGCCCCAGCATTTT.

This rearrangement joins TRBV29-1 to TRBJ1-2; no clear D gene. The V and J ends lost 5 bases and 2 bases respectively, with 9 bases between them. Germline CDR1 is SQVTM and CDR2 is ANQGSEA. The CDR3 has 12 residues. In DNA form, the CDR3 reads TGCAGCGTTTGGGTTCGGAACTATGGCTACACCTTC. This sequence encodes CSVWVRNYGYTF.

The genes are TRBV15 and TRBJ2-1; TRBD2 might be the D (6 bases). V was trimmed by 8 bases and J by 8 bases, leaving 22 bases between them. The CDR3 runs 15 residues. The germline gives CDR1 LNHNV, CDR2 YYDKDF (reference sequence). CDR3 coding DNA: TGTGCCACCCGACCGGGGACTCCAGAAACCGATGAGCAGTTCTTC. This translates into CATRPGTPETDEQFF. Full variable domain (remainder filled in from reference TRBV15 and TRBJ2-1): DAMVIQNPRYQVTQFGKPVTLSCSQTLNHNVMYWYQQKSSQAPKLLFHYYDKDFNNEADTPDNFQSRRPNTSFCFLDIRSPGLGDTAMYLCATRPGTPETDEQFFGPGTRLTVL.

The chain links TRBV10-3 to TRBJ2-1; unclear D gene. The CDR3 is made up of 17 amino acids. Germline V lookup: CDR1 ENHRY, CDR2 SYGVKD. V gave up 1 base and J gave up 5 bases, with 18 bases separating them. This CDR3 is CAISELPYSRINNEQFF. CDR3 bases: TGTGCCATCAGTGAGTTGCCCTATTCCCGGATCAACAATGAGCAGTTCTTC.

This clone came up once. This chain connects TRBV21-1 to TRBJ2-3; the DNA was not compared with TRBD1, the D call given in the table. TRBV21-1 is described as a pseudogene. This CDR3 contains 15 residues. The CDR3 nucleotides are TGTGCCAGCAGCAAGGTTGACAGGGGGCGAGATACGCAGTATTTT. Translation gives CASSKVDRGRDTQYF.